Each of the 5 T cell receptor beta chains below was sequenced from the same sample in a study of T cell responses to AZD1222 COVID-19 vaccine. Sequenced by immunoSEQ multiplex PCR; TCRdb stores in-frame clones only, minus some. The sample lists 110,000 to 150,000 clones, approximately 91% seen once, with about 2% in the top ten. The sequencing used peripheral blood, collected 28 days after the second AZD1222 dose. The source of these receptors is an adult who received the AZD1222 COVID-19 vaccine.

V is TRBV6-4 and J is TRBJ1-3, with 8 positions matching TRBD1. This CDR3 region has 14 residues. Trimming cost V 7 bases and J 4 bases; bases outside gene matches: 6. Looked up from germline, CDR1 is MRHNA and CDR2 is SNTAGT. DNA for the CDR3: TGTGCCAGCAAGACGGACAGGGCAGGAAACACCATATATTTT. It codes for CASKTDRAGNTIYF.

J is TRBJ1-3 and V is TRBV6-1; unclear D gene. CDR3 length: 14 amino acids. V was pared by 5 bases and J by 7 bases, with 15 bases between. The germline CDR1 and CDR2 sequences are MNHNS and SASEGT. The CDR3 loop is CASSLQSTRNTIYF. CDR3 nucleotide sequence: TGTGCCAGCAGTCTACAGTCCACCCGGAACACCATATATTTT.

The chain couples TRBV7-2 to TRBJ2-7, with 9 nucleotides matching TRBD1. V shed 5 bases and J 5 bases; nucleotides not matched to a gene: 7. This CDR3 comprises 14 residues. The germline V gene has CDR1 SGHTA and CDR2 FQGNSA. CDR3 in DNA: TGTGCCAGCAGCGCGGACAGGGGAGCCCACGAGCAGTACTTC. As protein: CASSADRGAHEQYF.

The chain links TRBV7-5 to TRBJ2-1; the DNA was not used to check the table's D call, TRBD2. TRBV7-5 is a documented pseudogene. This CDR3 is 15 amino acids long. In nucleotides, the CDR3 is TGTGCCAGAGGCAAGACTAGCAGAAGCTACAATGAGCAGTTCTTC. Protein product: CARGKTSRSYNEQFF.

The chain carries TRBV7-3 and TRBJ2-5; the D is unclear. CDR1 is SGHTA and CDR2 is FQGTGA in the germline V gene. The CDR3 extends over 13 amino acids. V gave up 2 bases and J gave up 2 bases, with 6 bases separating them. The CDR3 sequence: CASSLRRQETQYF. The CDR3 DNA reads TGTGCCAGCAGCTTACGGAGACAAGAGACCCAGTACTTC.